The rows below give T cell receptor beta chains drawn from one sample of a study of regulatory T cells in long-lasting Graves disease. TCRdb analysed the multiplex PCR reads with MiXCR anew, one entry per CDR3 protein. The sample lists approximately 540,000 distinct CDR3 sequences; about 11% were seen once. Separately, the same data were catalogued under a study of T cells in Graves' hyperthyroidism and ophthalmopathy.

The specimen was peripheral blood mononuclear cells (PBMCs), collected at new diagnosis, from a patient treated with antithyroid drugs. These receptors originate from a woman aged 25 to 39 with Graves disease. The CDR3 runs from the conserved cysteine through the conserved F or W. A D gene is named only where the DNA matches it firmly. Rows give clone size only sometimes, using once, few, many, or a class for an expanded clone.

CDR3aa	CDR3nt	abundance	v_gene	j_gene	d_gene
CASSPPGGTGAFF	TGTGCCAGCTCACCCCCGGGGGGGACGGGAGCTTTCTTT	.	TRBV18	TRBJ1-1	.
CASSLRGGDNSPLHF	TGCGCCAGCAGCTTGAGGGGAGGGGATAATTCACCCCTCCACTTT	many	TRBV5-1	TRBJ1-6	.
CASSQDPGAPLHF	TGTGCCAGCAGCCAAGATCCGGGAGCACCCCTCCACTTT	.	TRBV14	TRBJ1-6	.
CASSRRGTFPDTEAFF	TGTGCCAGCAGTCGTCGGGGGACATTCCCGGACACTGAAGCTTTCTTT	many	TRBV6-1	TRBJ1-1	.
CASSYFGGRAEAFF	TGTGCCAGCAGTTACTTCGGGGGGAGGGCTGAAGCTTTCTTT	many	TRBV28	TRBJ1-1	.
CASSPQGADTGELFF	TGTGCCAGTAGTCCACAGGGTGCGGACACCGGGGAGCTGTTTTTT	many	TRBV19	TRBJ2-2	.
CASSYLGAVQETQYF	TGTGCCAGCAGTTACTTAGGAGCGGTGCAAGAGACCCAGTACTTC	many	TRBV6-2/TRBV6-3	TRBJ2-5	.
CASSQARDRPYEQYF	TGTGCCAGCAGCCAAGCCCGGGACAGACCCTACGAGCAGTACTTC	many	TRBV11-2	TRBJ2-7	TRBD1
CATSVRTGSTDTQYF	TGTGCCACCAGTGTAAGGACAGGGTCAACAGATACGCAGTATTTT	many	TRBV24-1	TRBJ2-3	TRBD1
CASSQAAQDYGYTF	TGCGCCAGCAGCCAAGCGGCACAGGATTATGGCTACACCTTC	.	TRBV4-3	TRBJ1-2	.
CSAPLSGRSSYEQYF	TGCAGTGCTCCCTTAAGCGGTCGTAGCTCCTACGAGCAGTACTTC	many	TRBV20-1	TRBJ2-7	.
CASSQDLGTGSYEQYF	TGCGCCAGCAGCCAAGATTTAGGGACAGGCTCCTACGAGCAGTACTTC	.	TRBV4-1	TRBJ2-7	TRBD1
CASSVLNEQFF	TGTGCCAGCAGTGTCCTCAATGAGCAGTTCTTC	many	TRBV28	TRBJ2-1	.
CASLRDRAYEQYF	TGTGCCAGCTTAAGAGACAGGGCCTACGAGCAGTACTTC	many	TRBV28	TRBJ2-7	TRBD1
CASSAWDWSNTGELFF	TGTGCCAGCAGCGCCTGGGACTGGTCGAACACCGGGGAGCTGTTTTTT	few	TRBV9	TRBJ2-2	.
CASSFSRDYYNEQFF	TGTGCCAGCAGCTTTTCTCGGGACTACTACAATGAGCAGTTCTTC	many	TRBV7-8	TRBJ2-1	TRBD2
CASSQDSGRGWTGELFF	TGCGCCAGCAGCCAAGATTCAGGCAGGGGATGGACCGGGGAGCTGTTTTTT	many	TRBV4-3	TRBJ2-2	.
CASSQADSKNIQYF	TGCGCCAGCAGCCAAGCCGACAGCAAAAACATTCAGTACTTC	few	TRBV4-1	TRBJ2-4	.
CASSPQGQRNGYTF	TGTGCCAGCTCACCGCAGGGACAGCGAAATGGCTACACCTTC	many	TRBV18	TRBJ1-2	TRBD1
CAWSVMRLSSYNEQFF	TGTGCCTGGAGTGTAATGAGGCTGAGCTCCTACAATGAGCAGTTCTTC	few	TRBV30	TRBJ2-1	.
CASSLYGGLLQETQYF	TGTGCCAGCAGTTTATACGGGGGCTTACTCCAAGAGACCCAGTACTTC	many	TRBV28	TRBJ2-5	.
CASSKTSGRSSYNEQFF	TGTGCCAGCAGCAAGACTAGCGGGAGGTCCTCCTACAATGAGCAGTTCTTC	.	TRBV7-8	TRBJ2-1	TRBD2
CASSQDGAQPQHF	TGTGCCAGCAGCCAAGATGGGGCCCAGCCCCAGCATTTT	many	TRBV3-1	TRBJ1-5	.
CASTSNGQGISTQYF	TGTGCCAGCACCAGCAATGGACAGGGGATCTCCACCCAGTACTTC	many	TRBV2	TRBJ2-5	TRBD1
CASSLVGQGSGEQYF	TGTGCCAGCAGCTTAGTCGGACAGGGCTCGGGCGAGCAGTACTTC	few	TRBV7-9	TRBJ2-7	TRBD1
CASTLGAASTGELFF	TGTGCCAGCACCCTCGGGGCGGCCTCCACCGGGGAGCTGTTTTTT	few	TRBV4-2	TRBJ2-2	.